This T cell receptor (beta chain) came from a study of Ad26.COV2.S vaccination and SARS-CoV-2 variants. Overall study context: Ad26.COV2.S arm of COV1001 included the donor.

V lost 2 bases and J lost 0, with 11 bases in between. This CDR3 has 17 amino acids. CDR1 is MNHEY, CDR2 SVGEGT, per germline. Indicated treatment: around 19 received Ad26.COV2.S at low or high dose, single or two shots; about 5 received placebo; per-sample allocation not given. Each sample was drawn 63 days after the first injection (of vaccine or placebo). Sequenced by immunoSEQ multiplex PCR; TCRdb stores in-frame clones only, minus some. The top ten clones hold under 4% of a sample with roughly 270,000 clones, 80% to 90% of them seen once. The source was peripheral blood, collected in a trial of Ad26.COV2.S vaccine versus placebo. This rearrangement joins TRBV6-2 or TRBV6-3 to TRBJ1-6, with D perhaps TRBD1 (5 bases). This clonotype was obtained from a person aged 18-60 years who received the Ad26.COV2.S COVID-19 vaccine or a placebo. The CDR3 spells CASSYAGLSSYNSPLHF. The CDR3 DNA is TGTGCCAGCAGTTACGCGGGACTTAGCTCCTATAATTCACCCCTCCACTTT.